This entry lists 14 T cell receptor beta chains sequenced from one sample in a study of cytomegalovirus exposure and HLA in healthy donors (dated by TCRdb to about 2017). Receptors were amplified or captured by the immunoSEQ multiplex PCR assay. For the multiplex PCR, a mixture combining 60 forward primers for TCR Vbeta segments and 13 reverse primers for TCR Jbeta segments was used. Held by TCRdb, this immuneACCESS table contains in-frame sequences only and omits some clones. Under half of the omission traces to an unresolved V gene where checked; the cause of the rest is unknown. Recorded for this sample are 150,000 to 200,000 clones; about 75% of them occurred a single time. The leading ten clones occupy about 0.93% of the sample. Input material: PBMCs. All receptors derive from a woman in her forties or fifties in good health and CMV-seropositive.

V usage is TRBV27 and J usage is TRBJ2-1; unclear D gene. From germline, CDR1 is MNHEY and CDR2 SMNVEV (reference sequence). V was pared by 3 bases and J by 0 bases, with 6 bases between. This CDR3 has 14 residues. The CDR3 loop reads CASSFGSSYNEQFF. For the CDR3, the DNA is TGTGCCAGCAGTTTTGGTAGCTCCTACAATGAGCAGTTCTTC.

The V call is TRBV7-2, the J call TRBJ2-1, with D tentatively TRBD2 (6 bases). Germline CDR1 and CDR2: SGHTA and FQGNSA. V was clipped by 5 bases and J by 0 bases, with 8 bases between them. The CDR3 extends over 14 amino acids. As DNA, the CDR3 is TGTGCCAGCAGCGGGGGGAGCTCCTACAATGAGCAGTTCTTC. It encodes CASSGGSSYNEQFF.

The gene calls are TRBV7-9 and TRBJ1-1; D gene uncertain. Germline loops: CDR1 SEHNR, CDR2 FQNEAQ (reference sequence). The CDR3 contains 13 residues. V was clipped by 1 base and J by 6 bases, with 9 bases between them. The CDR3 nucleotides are TGTGCCAGCAGCTTAGGTTACGGGTCTGAAGCTTTCTTT. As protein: CASSLGYGSEAFF.

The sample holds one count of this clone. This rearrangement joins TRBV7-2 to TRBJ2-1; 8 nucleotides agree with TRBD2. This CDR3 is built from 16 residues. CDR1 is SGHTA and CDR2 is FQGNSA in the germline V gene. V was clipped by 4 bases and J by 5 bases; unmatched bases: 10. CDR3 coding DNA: TGTGCCAGCAGCTCGGGAGGGCTAGCGGTTAACAATGAGCAGTTCTTC. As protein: CASSSGGLAVNNEQFF.

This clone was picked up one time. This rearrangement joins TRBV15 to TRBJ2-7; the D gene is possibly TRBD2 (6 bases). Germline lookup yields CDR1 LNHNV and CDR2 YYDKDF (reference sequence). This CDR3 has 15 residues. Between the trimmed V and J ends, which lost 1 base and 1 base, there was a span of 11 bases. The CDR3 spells CATSRGVAVSYEQYF. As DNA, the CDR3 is TGTGCCACCAGCAGAGGCGTAGCGGTTTCCTACGAGCAGTACTTC.

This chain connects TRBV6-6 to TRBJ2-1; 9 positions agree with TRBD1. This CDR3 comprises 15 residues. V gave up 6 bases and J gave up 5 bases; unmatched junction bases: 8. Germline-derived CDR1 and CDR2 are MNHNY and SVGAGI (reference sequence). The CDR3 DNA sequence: TGTGCCAGCAGCTTACCGGGACAGGGCCACAATGAGCAGTTCTTC. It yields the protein CASSLPGQGHNEQFF.

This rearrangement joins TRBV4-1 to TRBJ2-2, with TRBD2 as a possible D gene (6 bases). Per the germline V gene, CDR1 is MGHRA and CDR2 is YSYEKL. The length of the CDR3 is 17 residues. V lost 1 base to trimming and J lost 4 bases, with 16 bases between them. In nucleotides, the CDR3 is TGCGCCAGCAGCCAAGTAGACATGGGACTCCTCACCGGGGAGCTGTTTTTT. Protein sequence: CASSQVDMGLLTGELFF.

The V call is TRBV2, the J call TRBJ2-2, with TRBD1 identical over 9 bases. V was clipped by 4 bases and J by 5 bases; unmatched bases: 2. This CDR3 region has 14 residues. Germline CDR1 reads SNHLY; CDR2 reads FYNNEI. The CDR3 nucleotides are TGTGCCAGCAGTGCCGGGACAGGGACCGGGGAGCTGTTTTTT. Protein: CASSAGTGTGELFF.

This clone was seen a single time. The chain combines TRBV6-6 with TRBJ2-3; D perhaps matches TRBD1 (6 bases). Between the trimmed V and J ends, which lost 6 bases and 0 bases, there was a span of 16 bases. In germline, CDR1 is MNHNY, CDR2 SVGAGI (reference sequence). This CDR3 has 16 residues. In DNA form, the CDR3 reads TGTGCCAGCAGCCCCTGGGGGCAGACTAGCACAGATACGCAGTATTTT. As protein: CASSPWGQTSTDTQYF.

The CDR3 region has the DNA TGCGCCAGCAGCCATGAAACGGGGACCGGGGAGCTGTTTTTT. It codes for CASSHETGTGELFF. The genes are TRBV5-1 and TRBJ2-2, with D maybe TRBD2 (5 bases). CDR1 is SGHRS and CDR2 is YFSETQ in the germline V gene. The CDR3 totals 14 residues. V dropped 4 bases and J dropped 5 bases, with 12 bases sitting between them.

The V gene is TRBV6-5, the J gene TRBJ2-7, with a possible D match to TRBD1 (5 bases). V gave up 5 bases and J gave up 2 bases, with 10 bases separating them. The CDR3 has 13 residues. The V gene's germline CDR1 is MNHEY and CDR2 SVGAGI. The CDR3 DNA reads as TGTGCCAGCAGTCCTTCGACAGCCTACGAGCAGTACTTC. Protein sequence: CASSPSTAYEQYF.

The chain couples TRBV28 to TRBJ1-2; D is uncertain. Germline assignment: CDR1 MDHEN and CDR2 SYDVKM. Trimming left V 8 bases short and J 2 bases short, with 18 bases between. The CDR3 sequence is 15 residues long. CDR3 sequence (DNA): TGTGCCAGCCGAGTGGTTCTCCCGGGAAACTATGGCTACACCTTC. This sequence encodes CASRVVLPGNYGYTF.

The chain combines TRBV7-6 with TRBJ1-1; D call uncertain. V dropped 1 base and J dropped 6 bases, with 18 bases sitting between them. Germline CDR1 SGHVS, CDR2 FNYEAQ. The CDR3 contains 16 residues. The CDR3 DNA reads TGTGCCAGCAGCTTAGGGGCAGGTCGGGGAACTGCTGAAGCTTTCTTT. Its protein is CASSLGAGRGTAEAFF. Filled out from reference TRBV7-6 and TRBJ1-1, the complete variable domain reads GAGVSQSPRYKVTKRGQDVALRCDPISGHVSLYWYRQALGQGPEFLTYFNYEAQQDKSGLPNDRFSAERPEGSISTLTIQRTEQRDSAMYRCASSLGAGRGTAEAFFGQGTRLTVV.

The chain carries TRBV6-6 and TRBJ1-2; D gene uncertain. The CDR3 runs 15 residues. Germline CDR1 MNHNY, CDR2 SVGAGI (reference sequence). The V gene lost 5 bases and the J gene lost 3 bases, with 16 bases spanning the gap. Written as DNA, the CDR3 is TGTGCCAGCAGTCCCCGGTTCGGGTCGGACTATGGCTACACCTTC. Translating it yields CASSPRFGSDYGYTF.